This T cell receptor beta chain stems from a study of blood T cell repertoires in COVID-19. The protocol was immunoSEQ multiplex PCR, while the TCRdb copy is restricted to in-frame clones and leaves out a portion. The sample lists roughly 70,000 clones; 85% to 90% were seen once. After removal of 4 bases from V and 5 bases from J, the junction contained 3 bases not matched to a gene. The germline V gene has CDR1 LGHDT and CDR2 YNNKEL (reference sequence). The CDR3 totals 13 residues. The material sequenced was peripheral blood. The TCR was taken from a human donor in a cohort sampled during active COVID-19. V is TRBV3-1 (or the pseudogene TRBV3-2) and J is TRBJ2-7; TRBD2 aligns across 9 bases. CDR3 in DNA: TGTGCCAGCAGCCTAGCGGGAGCACACGAGCAGTACTTC. Translating it yields CASSLAGAHEQYF.